This entry lists 17 T cell receptor beta chains sequenced from one sample in a study of T cell repertoires in cytomegalovirus infection. The antigens these receptors bind are not known. TCRdb independently ran MiXCR on the reads; one entry per CDR3 protein. In the table there are approximately 730,000 distinct CDR3 sequences, 25% to 35% of which are singletons. Sequencing used cultured CD8+ T cells from PBMCs, obtained from culture after CMV antigen stimulation. The receptors were gathered from a human donor in good health (CMV status not recorded). Some clones in this sample may be carry-over from other donors' samples.

The J gene is TRBJ1-1, the V gene TRBV19, with 7 bases fitting TRBD1. After removal of 6 bases from V and 1 base from J, the junction contained 5 bases not matched to a gene. Germline V gene lookup returns CDR1 LNHDA and CDR2 SQIVND (reference sequence). The CDR3 runs to 14 residues. CDR3 sequence reads: CASRDTGENTEAFF. As DNA, the CDR3 is TGTGCCAGTAGGGACACAGGGGAGAACACTGAAGCTTTCTTT. Supplemented by reference TRBV19 and TRBJ1-1, the full variable domain reads DGGITQSPKYLFRKEGQNVTLSCEQNLNHDAMYWYRQDPGQGLRLIYYSQIVNDFQKGDIAEGYSVSREKKESFPLTVTSAQKNPTAFYLCASRDTGENTEAFFGQGTRLTVV.

This clonotype was seen a handful of times. This chain connects TRBV6-2 or TRBV6-3 to TRBJ2-1; 8 bases match TRBD1. Germline loops: CDR1 MNHEY, CDR2 SVGEGT. The V segment lost 2 bases and the J segment 6 bases; nucleotides outside the gene matches: 3. The CDR3 runs to 14 residues. The chain's CDR3 is CASSYATGGNEQFF. As DNA, the CDR3 is TGTGCCAGCAGTTACGCCACAGGGGGCAATGAGCAGTTCTTC.

This sequence joins TRBV19 and TRBJ1-1; 7 bases fit TRBD1. In germline, CDR1 is LNHDA, CDR2 SQIVND (reference sequence). This CDR3 spans 15 amino acids. V lost 4 bases, J lost 1 base, and 6 bases stayed unmatched. The CDR3 DNA is TGTGCCAGTAGTACCGCGGGACAGTGGAACACTGAAGCTTTCTTT. Protein sequence: CASSTAGQWNTEAFF.

A few counts support this clonotype. This sequence joins TRBV7-8 and TRBJ1-4, with a weak D call TRBD1 (5 bases). This CDR3 has 17 amino acids. Germline V gene sequence: CDR1 SGHVS, CDR2 FQNEAQ. V shed 5 bases and J shed 8 bases, with 24 bases lying between them. The DNA of the CDR3 is TGTGCCAGCAGCCTGCGCCCTGGGGCAGTTATATTAGAAAAACTGTTTTTT. It specifies CASSLRPGAVILEKLFF.

The CDR3 spells CASSFGVSSPQHF. DNA for the CDR3: TGTGCCAGCAGTTTCGGCGTTTCTTCGCCCCAGCATTTT. The chain recombines TRBV27 with TRBJ1-5; D is ambiguous. CDR1 is MNHEY, CDR2 SMNVEV, per germline (reference sequence). Trimming left V 3 bases short and J 9 bases short, with 12 bases between. This CDR3 has 13 amino acids.

Only one count was recorded for this clonotype. V is TRBV4-2 and J is TRBJ2-3; D is undetermined. The CDR3 runs to 14 residues. CDR1 is LGHNA and CDR2 is YNFKEQ in the germline V gene. The germline V and J ends were trimmed by 2 bases and 2 bases, with 8 bases remaining between them. CDR3 region: CASSQRATTDTQYF. The CDR3 DNA is TGTGCCAGCAGCCAAAGGGCAACCACAGATACGCAGTATTTT.

This clonotype was seen more than once but under ten times. V gene TRBV5-1 combines with J gene TRBJ1-1; D gene unclear. V was cut by 5 bases and J by 0 bases, with 8 bases left in between. The CDR3 loop spans 13 amino acids. Germline CDR1 and CDR2: SGHRS and YFSETQ. This chain's CDR3 is CASRGIMNTEAFF. For the CDR3, the DNA is TGCGCCAGCAGGGGCATTATGAACACTGAAGCTTTCTTT.

The CDR3 protein is CSGRWGAEAFF. The CDR3 DNA sequence: TGCAGCGGGCGGTGGGGGGCTGAAGCTTTCTTT. V is TRBV29-1 and J is TRBJ1-1, with a possible D match to TRBD1 (5 bases). Per the germline V gene, CDR1 is SQVTM and CDR2 is ANQGSEA. V gave up 7 bases and J gave up 6 bases, with 12 bases separating them. This CDR3 spans 11 amino acids.

The rearrangement uses TRBV6-2 or TRBV6-3 and TRBJ1-5; unclear D gene. Germline-derived CDR1 and CDR2 are MNHEY and SVGEGT. Trimming cost V 8 bases and J 4 bases, with 12 bases left between them. The CDR3 covers 13 residues. CDR3 sequence (DNA): TGTGCCAGCGGGCGGGAGACTAATCAGCCCCAGCATTTT. Protein product: CASGRETNQPQHF.

The chain couples TRBV7-9 to TRBJ1-2, with TRBD1 identical over 8 bases. There are 13 residues in the CDR3. The ends lost 6 bases at V and 6 bases at J; junction bases unmatched: 6. CDR1 and CDR2 from the germline V gene are SEHNR and FQNEAQ (reference sequence). This chain's CDR3 is CASRMDRVDGYTF. Here the CDR3 DNA reads TGTGCCAGCAGAATGGACAGGGTAGATGGCTACACCTTC.

This clonotype was found many times. V gene TRBV7-9 combines with J gene TRBJ2-5; tentatively, D is TRBD2 (5 bases). V lost 2 bases, J lost 0 bases, and 10 bases lay in between. Germline-derived CDR1 and CDR2 are SEHNR and FQNEAQ (reference sequence). CDR3 size: 15 residues. CDR3: CASSLKTTYQETQYF. The CDR3 nucleotides are TGTGCCAGCAGCTTAAAGACTACCTACCAAGAGACCCAGTACTTC.

The J gene is TRBJ1-2, the V gene TRBV4-1; TRBD1 matches at 12 bases. The CDR3 has 16 residues. J was trimmed by 5 bases and V by 4 bases; bases with no gene match: 8. CDR1 is MGHRA, CDR2 YSYEKL, per germline. The CDR3 sequence is CASSPQPGQGAYGYTF. CDR3 nucleotide sequence: TGCGCCAGCAGCCCACAACCGGGACAGGGGGCTTATGGCTACACCTTC.

The CDR3 DNA reads as TGTGCCAGCAGGGATGGACAGAACACTGAAGCTTTCTTT. It translates to CASRDGQNTEAFF. The chain joins TRBV5-6 to TRBJ1-1, with D perhaps TRBD1 (5 bases). The CDR3 sequence is 13 residues long. CDR1 and CDR2 from the germline V gene are SGHDT and YYEEEE. The V and J ends lost 5 bases and 1 base respectively, with 9 bases between them.

The rearrangement links TRBV10-3 to TRBJ1-5; 9 bases align to TRBD1. V lost 5 bases to trimming and J lost 0 bases; unmatched junction nucleotides: 2. The V gene's germline CDR1 is ENHRY and CDR2 SYGVKD. CDR3 length: 15 amino acids. CDR3 coding DNA: TGTGCCATCAGTAGGACAGGGGATAGCAATCAGCCCCAGCATTTT. Its translation is CAISRTGDSNQPQHF.

The J gene is TRBJ2-2, the V gene TRBV12-3 or TRBV12-4; 7 bases match TRBD1. The CDR3 contains 14 residues. V was pared by 3 bases and J by 5 bases, with 3 bases of the junction left unmatched. CDR3 region: CASSLGQQTGELFF. The CDR3 nucleotides are TGTGCCAGCAGTTTGGGACAGCAGACCGGGGAGCTGTTTTTT.

This clonotype appeared many times. V gene TRBV7-2 combines with J gene TRBJ2-2; no clear D gene. The CDR3 runs 12 residues. Deletions cut 5 bases from V and 6 bases from J, with 7 bases between. CDR1 and CDR2 from the germline V gene are SGHTA and FQGNSA. The CDR3 region has the DNA TGTGCCAGCAGCCCAGATCCCGGGGAGCTGTTTTTT. It specifies CASSPDPGELFF. Full variable domain (missing parts from reference TRBV7-2 and TRBJ2-2): GAGVSQSPSNKVTEKGKDVELRCDPISGHTALYWYRQSLGQGLEFLIYFQGNSAPDKSGLPSDRFSAERTGGSVSTLTIQRTQQEDSAVYLCASSPDPGELFFGEGSRLTVL.

This chain joins TRBV18 and TRBJ1-1; perhaps TRBD1 as D (6 bases). CDR3 length: 14 residues. From germline, CDR1 is KGHSH and CDR2 LQKENI. V lost 3 bases and J lost 4, with 12 bases in between. For the CDR3, the DNA is TGTGCCAGCTCACCCCCGGACAGTTCCACTGAAGCTTTCTTT. This sequence encodes CASSPPDSSTEAFF.